The 27 T cell receptor beta chains in this list originate from one sample, sequenced in a study of metastatic and nonmetastatic thyroid tumors. From the PCR reads, TCRdb re-called clones with MiXCR. The table has more than 13,000 clones, over 25% seen once. Before thyroid surgery, none of the patients had received any treatment. The sample taken for sequencing was tumor tissue. Receptor source: a male donor with papillary thyroid cancer or a benign thyroid nodule (not recorded which). Some clones in this sample may be carry-over from other donors' samples.

The V and J genes are TRBV6-5 and TRBJ2-7, with D maybe TRBD2 (5 bases). The V gene's germline CDR1 is MNHEY and CDR2 SVGAGI. Trimming took off 0 bases at V and 6 bases at J, with 12 bases between the two ends. The CDR3 is made up of 14 amino acids. The CDR3 here is CASSYSGGSFEQYF. CDR3 in DNA: TGTGCCAGCAGTTACTCAGGCGGGTCTTTCGAGCAGTACTTC.

By sample fraction, this clone is medium-sized. The chain has TRBV27 and TRBJ2-5; TRBD1 agrees at 10 bases. CDR3 length: 17 residues. CDR1 is MNHEY and CDR2 is SMNVEV in the germline V gene (reference sequence). J gave up 5 bases and V 5 bases, and 14 bases lay outside the gene matches. CDR3 DNA sequence: TGTGCCAGCAGTCAGATGCCGGGACAGGGGTCTGGGGAGACCCAGTACTTC. This codes for CASSQMPGQGSGETQYF.

This clone was counted many times. The chain is built from TRBV6-1 and TRBJ1-5; TRBD1 matches 9 bases. J lost 6 bases, V lost 8 bases, and 17 bases had no gene match. The V gene's germline CDR1 is MNHNS and CDR2 SASEGT. The CDR3 spans 17 residues. CDR3 sequence: CASRRIPGQGMGQPQHF. The CDR3 nucleotides are TGTGCCAGCCGTAGGATTCCGGGACAGGGAATGGGTCAGCCCCAGCATTTT.

This clone was seen at least ten times. This chain links TRBV5-1 with TRBJ2-1; TRBD1 matches 8 bases. The CDR3 is 14 amino acids. V was pared by 3 bases and J by 8 bases, with 7 bases of the junction left unmatched. Germline-derived CDR1 and CDR2 are SGHRS and YFSETQ. As DNA, the CDR3 is TGCGCCAGCAGCTCTGGACAGGGTATGGATGAGCAGTTCTTC. As protein: CASSSGQGMDEQFF.

This clone occurred once. A junction boundary mismatches the germline segment, possibly from a read error. The V call is TRBV5-1, the J call TRBJ2-2; D unresolved. This CDR3 is built from 16 residues. In germline, CDR1 is SGHRS, CDR2 YFSETQ. The DNA of the CDR3 is TGCGCCAGCAGCTTGGGCCTTAGACTGTGGGCCGGCGAGCTGTTTTTT. It translates to CASSLGLRLWAGELFF.

There are many counts of this clone. The chain combines TRBV3-1 with TRBJ2-5, with D tentatively TRBD1 (6 bases). Germline loops: CDR1 LGHDT, CDR2 YNNKEL (reference sequence). The CDR3 runs to 11 residues. Trimming shortened V by 10 bases and J by 5 bases, and 11 bases separated the two germline ends. In DNA form, the CDR3 reads TGTGCCACTACAGGGATGGAGACCCAGTACTTC. Its translation: CATTGMETQYF.

The genes are TRBV6-1 and TRBJ1-4; the match to TRBD1 covers 9 bases. The V gene's germline CDR1 is MNHNS and CDR2 SASEGT. The V gene end was trimmed by 2 bases and the J gene end by 8 bases; junction bases not matched to a gene: 21. The CDR3 sequence is 20 residues long. CDR3: CASSENRPSGTGMFKEKLFF. CDR3 nucleotide sequence: TGTGCCAGCAGTGAAAACCGTCCTTCCGGGACAGGGATGTTTAAGGAAAAACTGTTTTTT.

By share, this clone ranks as medium-sized. The chain is built from TRBV2 and TRBJ1-2; 12 bases agree with TRBD1. Germline assignment: CDR1 SNHLY and CDR2 FYNNEI. This CDR3 region has 14 residues. Trimming took 1 base from V and 8 from J; bases not matched to a gene: 2. The CDR3 loop is CASSEGDRGRGYTF. CDR3 nucleotide sequence: TGTGCCAGCAGTGAAGGGGACAGGGGGCGCGGCTACACCTTC.

This clone was observed once. The CDR3 DNA reads TGTGCCAGCTCACCCGGACAGGCGCAGCCCCAGCATTTT. As protein: CASSPGQAQPQHF. The chain recombines TRBV18 with TRBJ1-5; 7 bases fit TRBD1. Trimming at V came to 3 bases and at J to 7 bases, leaving 3 bases not matched to a gene. The CDR3 totals 13 residues. Germline CDR1 and CDR2: KGHSH and LQKENI.

This chain joins TRBV6-2 or TRBV6-3 and TRBJ2-7; D tentatively fits TRBD1 or TRBD2 (6 bases each). Trimming left V 0 bases short and J 6 bases short, with 21 bases between. From germline, CDR1 is MNHEY and CDR2 SVGEGT. CDR3 length equals 17 residues. The CDR3 here is CASSYSMGTGTLSEQYF. The CDR3 nucleotides are TGTGCCAGCAGTTACTCGATGGGTACAGGGACTCTCAGCGAGCAGTACTTC.

Points on this clone: Sequence at one end of the junction differs from germline and may be a read error. At the DNA level, this CDR3 is encoded by other sequences in the same sample as well. The V and J genes are TRBV12-3 or TRBV12-4 and TRBJ1-1; D ambiguous. The CDR3 totals 13 residues. CDR3 region: CASSLGPNTEAFF. In nucleotides, the CDR3 is TGTGCCAGCAGTCTAGGGCCGAACACTGAAGCCTTCTTT.

Ten or more counts support this clone. Mismatch with germline at one junction end may stem from a read error. The chain has TRBV7-7 and TRBJ2-2; D may correspond to TRBD1 or TRBD2 (5 bases each). CDR3 length: 15 residues. CDR1 and CDR2 (germline): SSHAT, FNYEAQ (reference sequence). CDR3 sequence (DNA): TGTGCTAGCAGCGGACGGGGCCTTGGGACCGGGGAGCTGTTTTTT. This gives the protein CASSGRGLGTGELFF.

This clone appeared a few times. This chain links TRBV18 with TRBJ2-7; 10 bases are a match to TRBD2. CDR1 is KGHSH, CDR2 LQKENI, per germline. After removal of 5 bases from V and 2 bases from J, the junction contained 21 bases not matched to a gene. The CDR3 spans 20 residues. The CDR3 reads CASSVKGGSGLAWRTYEQYF. CDR3 bases: TGTGCCAGCTCAGTCAAAGGGGGGTCGGGACTAGCGTGGCGTACCTACGAGCAGTACTTC.

This clone counts as large. The chain uses TRBV4-1 and TRBJ2-6; possible D gene TRBD1, 5 bases. Germline loops: CDR1 MGHRA, CDR2 YSYEKL. V gave up 7 bases and J gave up 1 base, with 14 bases separating them. This CDR3 is built from 16 residues. CDR3 sequence (DNA): TGCGCCAGCAAACATGGGGCATCGTCTGGGGCCAACGTCCTGACTTTC. Its protein is CASKHGASSGANVLTF.

This sequence joins TRBV5-1 and TRBJ2-4, with D possibly being TRBD2 (5 bases). Per the germline V gene, CDR1 is SGHRS and CDR2 is YFSETQ. V shed 2 bases and J shed 8 bases, with 14 bases lying between them. The CDR3 consists of 14 residues. The CDR3 region has the DNA TGCGCCAGCAGCTTTGGTGGGGTCGGGGACATTCAGTACTTC. The encoded protein is CASSFGGVGDIQYF.

This clone was detected a few times. The V call is TRBV9, the J call TRBJ2-7; D possibly corresponds to TRBD1 (6 bases). The CDR3 consists of 15 residues. The germline gives CDR1 SGDLS, CDR2 YYNGEE. The V end lost 0 bases, the J end lost 2 bases, and 12 bases lay between the germline ends. In DNA form, the CDR3 reads TGTGCCAGCAGCGTAGGGACAGATATTACCTACGAGCAGTACTTC. The encoded protein is CASSVGTDITYEQYF. Full variable domain (missing parts from reference TRBV9 and TRBJ2-7): DSGVTQTPKHLITATGQRVTLRCSPRSGDLSVYWYQQSLDQGLQFLIQYYNGEERAKGNILERFSAQQFPDLHSELNLSSLELGDSALYFCASSVGTDITYEQYFGPGTRLTVT.

Of note for this clone: The germline gene is not matched at one end of the junction; a read error may be the cause. The gene calls are TRBV6-1 and TRBJ2-7; D is unresolved. The CDR3 spans 11 residues. Germline V gives CDR1 MNHNS, CDR2 SASEGT. The CDR3 sequence: CVSRGPYEHYF. CDR3 DNA: TGTGTCAGCCGAGGCCCCTACGAGCATTACTTC.

The V gene is TRBV5-1, the J gene TRBJ2-1; D might be TRBD1 or TRBD2, each matching 5 bases. V was trimmed by 7 bases and J by 12 bases, leaving 23 bases between them. The germline CDR1 and CDR2 sequences are SGHRS and YFSETQ. There are 14 residues in the CDR3. The CDR3 bases are TGCGCCAGCTGGGGGACCTTCACCGCTCTCGCGCAGTTCTTC. Protein sequence: CASWGTFTALAQFF. The entire variable domain, with the rest obtained from reference TRBV5-1 and TRBJ2-1, is as follows: KAGVTQTPRYLIKTRGQQVTLSCSPISGHRSVSWYQQTPGQGLQFLFEYFSETQRNKGNFPGRFSGRQFSNSRSEMNVSTLELGDSALYLCASWGTFTALAQFFGPGTRLTVL.

This clone showed up many times. The genes are TRBV15 and TRBJ1-3, with TRBD1 matching over 7 bases. The CDR3 covers 16 residues. The germline V gene has CDR1 LNHNV and CDR2 YYDKDF (reference sequence). The J segment lost 2 bases and the V segment lost 3 bases, leaving 7 bases of the junction unmatched. The CDR3 coding sequence is TGTGCCACCAGCAGCGACAGGGCCAGGACTGGAAACACCATATATTTT. Protein sequence: CATSSDRARTGNTIYF.

By frequency in the sample, this clone is medium-sized. The chain is built from TRBV28 and TRBJ2-7, with 10 nucleotides matching TRBD1. This CDR3 contains 16 residues. V shed 3 bases and J 2 bases; nucleotides not matched to a gene: 7. The germline V gene encodes CDR1 MDHEN and CDR2 SYDVKM. CDR3 bases: TGTGCCAGCAGTTTGGGACAGGGGCAAGTCCCCTACGAGCAGTACTTC. Amino acids: CASSLGQGQVPYEQYF.

The table lists this clone with many counts. The rearrangement links TRBV29-1 to TRBJ1-2; possible D gene TRBD1, 5 bases. The CDR3 has 11 residues. The germline V gene has CDR1 SQVTM and CDR2 ANQGSEA. Trimming took off 8 bases at V and 8 bases at J, with 15 bases between the two ends. CDR3 sequence reads: CSSIARGGYTF. CDR3 nucleotides: TGCAGCTCTATCGCTAGGGGAGGCTACACCTTC. Variable domain in full (rest from reference TRBV29-1 and TRBJ1-2): SAVISQKPSRDICQRGTSLTIQCQVDSQVTMMFWYRQQPGQSLTLIATANQGSEATYESGFVIDKFPISRPNLTFSTLTVSNMSPEDSSIYLCSSIARGGYTFGSGTRLTVV.

In this sample, this clone turned up many times. The chain employs TRBV11-2 and TRBJ2-1, with D uncertain. V was clipped by 0 bases and J by 12 bases, with 18 bases between them. The CDR3 covers 15 residues. CDR1 and CDR2 (germline): SGHAT, FQNNGV. The CDR3 DNA is TGTGCCAGCAGCTTAGAAGGTTCTACAATGAGCTGGCAGTTCTTC. Protein: CASSLEGSTMSWQFF.

The J gene is TRBJ2-6, the V gene TRBV18; 7 bases line up with TRBD1. V lost 5 bases and J lost 2; bases outside the gene matches: 3. The germline V gene has CDR1 KGHSH and CDR2 LQKENI. The CDR3 contains 15 residues. The CDR3 DNA sequence: TGTGCCAGCTCATCTACAGGGGCTGGGGCCAACGTCCTGACTTTC. Encoded protein: CASSSTGAGANVLTF.

This clone was found a few times. This chain connects TRBV28 to TRBJ2-7, with D possibly being TRBD1 (7 bases). The CDR3 contains 16 residues. The germline CDR1 and CDR2 sequences are MDHEN and SYDVKM. Trimming pared 2 bases from V and 0 bases from J, leaving 14 bases between. In DNA form, the CDR3 reads TGTGCCAGCAGTTTACCCGCGGGACAGAGCTCCTACGAGCAGTACTTC. Translated: CASSLPAGQSSYEQYF.

In its sample, this clone was seen many times. A much larger clone lies one base from this, so it may be a read error. The CDR3, as DNA: TGTGCCAGCTCAACATCAGGGGACGAGCAGCACTTC. It translates to CASSTSGDEQHF. The gene calls are TRBV18 and TRBJ2-7; tentative D call: TRBD1 (6 bases). The CDR3 covers 12 residues. Germline V gene sequence: CDR1 KGHSH, CDR2 LQKENI.

This clone showed up just a few times. The V gene is TRBV27, the J gene TRBJ2-7, with D unclear. Trimming shortened V by 6 bases and J by 6 bases, and 18 bases separated the two germline ends. Germline V CDR1 and CDR2: MNHEY, SMNVEV (reference sequence). The CDR3 has 14 amino acids. This chain's CDR3 is CASRNTEPRVEQYF. The CDR3 DNA follows: TGTGCCAGCAGAAATACAGAACCCCGGGTCGAGCAGTACTTC.

In the case of this clone: A single base separates this from a much larger clone, so it may be a read error. Other nucleotide sequences in the sample specify the same CDR3. V usage is TRBV3-1 and J usage is TRBJ2-2, with 7 bases matching TRBD2. The germline gives CDR1 LGHDT, CDR2 YNNKEL (reference sequence). This CDR3 is built from 17 residues. The CDR3 region is CASSPWDYRNATGELFF. The CDR3 bases are TGTGCCAGCAGCCCCTGGGACTATAGGAACGCGACCGGTGAGCTGTTTTTT.